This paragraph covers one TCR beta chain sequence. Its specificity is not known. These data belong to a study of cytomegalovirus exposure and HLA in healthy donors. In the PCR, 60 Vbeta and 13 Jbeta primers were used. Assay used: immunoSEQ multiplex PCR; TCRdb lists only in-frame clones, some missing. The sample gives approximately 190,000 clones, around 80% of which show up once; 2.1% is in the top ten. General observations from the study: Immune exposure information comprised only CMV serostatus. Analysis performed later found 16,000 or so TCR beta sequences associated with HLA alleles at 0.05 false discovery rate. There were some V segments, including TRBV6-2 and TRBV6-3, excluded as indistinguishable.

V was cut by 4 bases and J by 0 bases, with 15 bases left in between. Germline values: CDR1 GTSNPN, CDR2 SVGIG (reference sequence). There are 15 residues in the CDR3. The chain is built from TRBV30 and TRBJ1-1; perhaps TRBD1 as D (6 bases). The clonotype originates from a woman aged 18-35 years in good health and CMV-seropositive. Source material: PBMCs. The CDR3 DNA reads TGTGCCTGGAACCAGGGGTACACCATGAACACTGAAGCTTTCTTT. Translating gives CAWNQGYTMNTEAFF.